The clone carrying this TCR beta chain was recorded once. Its specificity is unknown. The method was immunoSEQ multiplex PCR; TCRdb's version includes in-frame clones alone and lacks a portion of them. This repertoire shows some 2,500,000 clones, under 95% found once; its top ten account for around 0.38%. This specimen belongs to a study of shared clonotypes between healthy human individuals. Study results and caveats: Tissues were not sampled, only blood, and their repertoires likely differ.

This clonotype was obtained from a man between 18 and 29 years old in good health. Some clones in this sample may be carry-over from other donors' samples. Sequenced: naive CD4+ T cells from PBMCs. Subset: CD45RA+ positively selected.

CDR3 bases: TGTGCCAGCTCACCACCGTCCGGACTCTACAATGAGCAGTTCTTC. This codes for CASSPPSGLYNEQFF. The chain has TRBV18 and TRBJ2-1; weak D call: TRBD2 (5 bases). V lost 0 bases to trimming and J lost 3 bases, with 9 bases between them. CDR1 and CDR2 from the germline V gene are KGHSH and LQKENI. The CDR3 runs to 15 residues.